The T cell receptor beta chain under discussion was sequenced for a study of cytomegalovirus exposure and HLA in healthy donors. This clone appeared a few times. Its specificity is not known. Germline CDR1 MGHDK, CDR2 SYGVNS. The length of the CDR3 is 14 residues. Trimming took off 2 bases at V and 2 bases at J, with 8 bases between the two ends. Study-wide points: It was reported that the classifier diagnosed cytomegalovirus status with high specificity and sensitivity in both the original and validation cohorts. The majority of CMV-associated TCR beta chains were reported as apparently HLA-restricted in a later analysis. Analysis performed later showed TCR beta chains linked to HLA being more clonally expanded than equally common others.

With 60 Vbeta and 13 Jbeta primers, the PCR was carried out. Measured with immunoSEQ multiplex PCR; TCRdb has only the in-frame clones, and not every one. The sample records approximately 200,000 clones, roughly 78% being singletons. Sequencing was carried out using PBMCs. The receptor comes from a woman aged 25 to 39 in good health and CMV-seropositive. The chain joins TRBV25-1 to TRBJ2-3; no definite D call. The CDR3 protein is CASSETTHTDTQYF. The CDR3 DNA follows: TGTGCCAGCAGTGAAACGACTCACACAGATACGCAGTATTTT.